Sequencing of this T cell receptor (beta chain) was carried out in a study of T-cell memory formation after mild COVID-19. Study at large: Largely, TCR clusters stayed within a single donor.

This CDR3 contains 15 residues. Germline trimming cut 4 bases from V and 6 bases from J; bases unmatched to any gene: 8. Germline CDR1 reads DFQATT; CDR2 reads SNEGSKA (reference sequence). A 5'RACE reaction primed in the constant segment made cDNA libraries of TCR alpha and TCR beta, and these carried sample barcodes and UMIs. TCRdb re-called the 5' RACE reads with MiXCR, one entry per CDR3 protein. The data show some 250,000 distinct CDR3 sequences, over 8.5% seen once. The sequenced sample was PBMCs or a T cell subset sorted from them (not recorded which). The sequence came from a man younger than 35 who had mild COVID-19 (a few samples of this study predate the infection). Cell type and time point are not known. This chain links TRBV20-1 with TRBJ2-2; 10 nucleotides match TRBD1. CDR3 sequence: CSATPGTGVPGELFF. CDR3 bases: TGCAGTGCTACTCCCGGGACAGGGGTTCCCGGGGAGCTGTTTTTT.